This entry lists 26 T cell receptor beta chains sequenced from one sample in a study of cytomegalovirus exposure and HLA in healthy donors. The PCR was carried out with 60 Vbeta primers and 13 Jbeta primers. Assay: immunoSEQ multiplex PCR; the TCRdb copy retains only in-frame clones and omits some. The sample spans about 130,000 clones; the ten largest clones claim 1.5% to 2%. The sample was PBMCs. All receptors derive from a man aged 18 to 29 in good health and CMV-seronegative.

V and J are TRBV5-1 and TRBJ2-5; weak D call: TRBD2 (6 bases). The germline V gene encodes CDR1 SGHRS and CDR2 YFSETQ. CDR3 length: 14 amino acids. V was clipped by 0 bases and J by 2 bases, with 8 bases between them. The CDR3 reads CASSLARGQETQYF. CDR3 DNA: TGCGCCAGCAGCTTGGCCCGGGGGCAAGAGACCCAGTACTTC.

The chain carries TRBV6-1 and TRBJ2-7, with 8 bases fitting TRBD1. CDR1 and CDR2 from the germline V gene are MNHNS and SASEGT. The ends lost 6 bases at V and 6 bases at J; junction bases unmatched: 10. The CDR3 extends over 14 amino acids. The CDR3 sequence is CASSPVRGPGEQYF. Written as DNA, the CDR3 is TGTGCCAGCAGCCCAGTCAGGGGGCCGGGCGAGCAGTACTTC.

This chain uses TRBV5-5 with TRBJ1-1, with D uncertain. The CDR3 covers 12 residues. The V gene's germline CDR1 is SGHKS and CDR2 YYEKEE (reference sequence). The V end was cut by 4 bases, the J end by 9 bases, with 13 bases between. In nucleotides, the CDR3 is TGTGCCAGCAGCAGTTCCGGGAAGAAAGCTTTCTTT. Encoded protein: CASSSSGKKAFF.

This chain links TRBV7-8 with TRBJ1-5, with a weak D call TRBD1 (5 bases). CDR3 size: 17 residues. The germline V gene has CDR1 SGHVS and CDR2 FQNEAQ. V was cut by 1 base and J by 1 base, with 14 bases left in between. The CDR3 DNA reads TGTGCCAGCAGCTTAGAAGGGGTTAGGGGAAGCAATCAGCCCCAGCATTTT. Amino acids: CASSLEGVRGSNQPQHF.

V usage is TRBV6-6 and J usage is TRBJ1-4; 7 bases agree with TRBD1. The junction had 6 bases not matched to a gene; V was cut back by 7 bases and J by 4 bases. The germline CDR1 and CDR2 sequences are MNHNY and SVGAGI (reference sequence). The CDR3 runs 14 residues. CDR3 DNA: TGTGCCAGCACCGCCGGGACAGTTAATGAAAAACTGTTTTTT. Its translation is CASTAGTVNEKLFF.

The rearrangement uses TRBV11-3 and TRBJ2-7, with a possible D match to TRBD2 (5 bases). This CDR3 has 16 amino acids. V was trimmed by 1 base and J by 0 bases, leaving 13 bases between them. Germline CDR1 SGHNT, CDR2 YENEEA. CDR3 residues: CASSLGSADSSYEQYF. Written as DNA, the CDR3 is TGTGCCAGCAGCTTAGGTTCAGCGGATAGCTCCTACGAGCAGTACTTC.

This chain joins TRBV7-2 and TRBJ2-3; 8 positions match TRBD1. CDR3 size: 14 residues. The V gene end was trimmed by 8 bases and the J gene end by 1 base; junction bases not matched to a gene: 5. Germline V lookup: CDR1 SGHTA, CDR2 FQGNSA. DNA of the CDR3: TGTGCCAGCGGAAAGACAGGGGGCACAGATACGCAGTATTTT. This gives the protein CASGKTGGTDTQYF.

The V gene is TRBV10-3, the J gene TRBJ2-5, with a possible D match to TRBD1 (6 bases). The germline CDR1 and CDR2 sequences are ENHRY and SYGVKD. Trimming removed 6 bases at V and 5 bases at J, with 16 bases between. The CDR3 length is 14 residues. The CDR3 region is CAIRDRPEEETQYF. The CDR3 DNA is TGTGCCATCAGAGACAGGCCGGAGGAGGAGACCCAGTACTTC.

V usage is TRBV11-3 and J usage is TRBJ2-5; D may be TRBD1 (6 bases). V lost 5 bases, J lost 2 bases, and 12 bases lay in between. The CDR3 spans 14 residues. Per the germline V gene, CDR1 is SGHNT and CDR2 is YENEEA. The CDR3 reads CASSLDRPQETQYF. The CDR3 DNA reads TGTGCCAGCAGCCTGGACAGACCACAAGAGACCCAGTACTTC.

DNA for the CDR3: TGTGCCAGCAGCGCCCGCAGGGGGTCGACTGAAGCTTTCTTT. Translating it yields CASSARRGSTEAFF. J is TRBJ1-1 and V is TRBV11-1; 7 bases are shared with TRBD1. The CDR3 covers 14 residues. The J segment lost 5 bases and the V segment lost 5 bases, leaving 8 bases of the junction unmatched. CDR1 and CDR2 (germline): SGHAT, FQDESV (reference sequence).

The chain is built from TRBV7-3 and TRBJ1-2; D is perhaps TRBD1 (6 bases). The CDR3 is 17 amino acids. Per the germline V gene, CDR1 is SGHTA and CDR2 is FQGTGA. Trimming cost V 4 bases and J 4 bases, with 22 bases left between them. The chain's CDR3 is CASSSSPPGGTGYGYTF. The CDR3 bases are TGTGCCAGCAGCTCCTCACCTCCGGGGGGCACCGGCTATGGCTACACCTTC.

This chain uses TRBV19 with TRBJ1-1; 8 positions match TRBD1. Germline V gives CDR1 LNHDA, CDR2 SQIVND (reference sequence). V shed 9 bases, J shed 3 bases, and the junction held 9 bases outside the gene matches. The CDR3 runs to 14 residues. CDR3 sequence: CASAGGALDTEAFF. DNA for the CDR3: TGTGCCAGCGCAGGGGGCGCTTTGGACACTGAAGCTTTCTTT.

V is TRBV7-9 and J is TRBJ2-5; D is ambiguous. Judging by the DNA end, TRBJ2-7 fits better; the J call may be wrong. This CDR3 has 10 residues. Per germline, CDR1 SEHNR and CDR2 FQNEAQ (reference sequence). The chain's CDR3 is CASSLDEQYF. CDR3 in DNA: TGTGCCAGCAGCTTAGACGAGCAGTACTTC.

This rearrangement joins TRBV7-8 to TRBJ1-2; 10 bases agree with TRBD1. V gave up 5 bases and J gave up 8 bases; unmatched junction bases: 5. Per the germline V gene, CDR1 is SGHVS and CDR2 is FQNEAQ. The CDR3 is 13 residues long. The CDR3 loop is CASSLRDRGGYTF. As DNA, the CDR3 is TGTGCCAGCAGCCTCCGGGACAGGGGAGGCTACACCTTC.

The chain carries TRBV28 and TRBJ2-3, with 9 positions matching TRBD1. Trimming took 7 bases from V and 3 from J; bases not matched to a gene: 11. CDR1 is MDHEN and CDR2 is SYDVKM in the germline V gene. The CDR3 is made up of 16 amino acids. The CDR3 protein is CASTNPVDRGTDTQYF. The CDR3 bases are TGTGCCAGCACAAACCCCGTGGACAGGGGAACAGATACGCAGTATTTT.

The chain links TRBV7-2 to TRBJ1-2, with 7 bases lining up with TRBD1. CDR1 and CDR2 (germline): SGHTA, FQGNSA. Trimming took 2 bases from V and 7 from J; bases not matched to a gene: 1. The CDR3 contains 12 residues. The CDR3 bases are TGTGCCAGCAGCTTAAGGGACAGTGGCTACACCTTC. Encoded protein: CASSLRDSGYTF.

The rearrangement joins TRBV6-5 to TRBJ1-1, with no clear D. The germline CDR1 and CDR2 sequences are MNHEY and SVGAGI. Between the trimmed V and J ends, which lost 7 bases and 7 bases, there was a span of 13 bases. This CDR3 is 12 amino acids long. CDR3 amino acids: CASIKAGSEAFF. The DNA for the CDR3 is TGTGCCAGCATTAAGGCGGGCAGTGAAGCTTTCTTT.

The CDR3 spells CASSFGTGNLSGDNQPQHF. CDR3 sequence (DNA): TGTGCCAGCAGCTTTGGGACAGGTAATCTATCGGGAGATAATCAGCCCCAGCATTTT. The chain employs TRBV7-2 and TRBJ1-5; 8 nucleotides line up with TRBD1. The germline gives CDR1 SGHTA, CDR2 FQGNSA. V was pared by 3 bases and J by 4 bases, with 17 bases of the junction left unmatched. The CDR3 totals 19 residues. Filled out from reference TRBV7-2 and TRBJ1-5, the complete variable domain reads GAGVSQSPSNKVTEKGKDVELRCDPISGHTALYWYRQSLGQGLEFLIYFQGNSAPDKSGLPSDRFSAERTGGSVSTLTIQRTQQEDSAVYLCASSFGTGNLSGDNQPQHFGDGTRLSIL.

The CDR3 DNA is TGTGCCAGCAGTTTCCAAAGGACAGGGAGTCAGCCCCAGCATTTT. Translated: CASSFQRTGSQPQHF. This chain joins TRBV28 and TRBJ1-5; 8 positions agree with TRBD1. The ends lost 3 bases at V and 6 bases at J; junction bases unmatched: 7. The length of the CDR3 is 15 residues. Per the germline V gene, CDR1 is MDHEN and CDR2 is SYDVKM. Based on the CDR3 plus reference TRBV28 and TRBJ1-5, the full variable domain is DVKVTQSSRYLVKRTGEKVFLECVQDMDHENMFWYRQDPGLGLRLIYFSYDVKMKEKGDIPEGYSVSREKKERFSLILESASTNQTSMYLCASSFQRTGSQPQHFGDGTRLSIL.

CDR3 nucleotide sequence: TGTGCCTGGACGGGACTCAATGGCCGGAATTCACCCCTCCACTTT. Amino acid sequence: CAWTGLNGRNSPLHF. The chain couples TRBV30 to TRBJ1-6; perhaps TRBD1 as D (5 bases). In germline, CDR1 is GTSNPN, CDR2 SVGIG (reference sequence). This CDR3 has 15 amino acids. Trimming stripped 4 bases from V and 7 bases from J, with 17 bases between.

In nucleotides, the CDR3 is TGTGCCAGCAGCCACGGACAGTCCTACGAGCAGTACTTC. Translation: CASSHGQSYEQYF. The chain is built from TRBV27 and TRBJ2-7, with D perhaps TRBD1 (6 bases). The CDR3 has 13 residues. Germline loops: CDR1 MNHEY, CDR2 SMNVEV (reference sequence). With 6 bases removed from V and 1 base from J, the gap between germline ends came to 10 bases.

The chain uses TRBV18 and TRBJ1-3; possible D gene TRBD1, 6 bases. This CDR3 has 15 amino acids. With 2 bases removed from V and 7 bases from J, the gap between germline ends came to 15 bases. Germline V gene sequence: CDR1 KGHSH, CDR2 LQKENI. CDR3: CASSPDLAGANTIYF. CDR3 coding DNA: TGTGCCAGCTCACCAGATCTTGCAGGGGCGAACACCATATATTTT.

The chain has TRBV19 and TRBJ1-2; D not certain. From germline, CDR1 is LNHDA and CDR2 SQIVND (reference sequence). This CDR3 is 14 amino acids long. V was shortened by 10 bases and J by 2 bases, with 17 bases between the two germline ends. CDR3 coding DNA: TGTGCCACCCCATGGAGAGAGACCAACTATGGCTACACCTTC. Translated: CATPWRETNYGYTF.

This rearrangement joins TRBV27 to TRBJ2-7; TRBD2 agrees at 11 bases. This CDR3 has 14 residues. Germline trimming cut 4 bases from V and 9 bases from J; bases unmatched to any gene: 8. Per germline, CDR1 MNHEY and CDR2 SMNVEV (reference sequence). CDR3: CASSSPLAGAVQYF. In DNA, the CDR3 is TGTGCCAGCAGTTCCCCACTAGCGGGAGCGGTGCAGTACTTC.

V gene TRBV27 combines with J gene TRBJ2-7, with TRBD2 as a possible D gene (6 bases). Germline V gene lookup returns CDR1 MNHEY and CDR2 SMNVEV (reference sequence). CDR3 length equals 15 residues. V lost 4 bases and J lost 6, with 19 bases in between. As DNA, the CDR3 is TGTGCCAGCAGTTCGGTGGGAGGAATGGACCGCGAGCAGTACTTC. Residues: CASSSVGGMDREQYF.

The chain combines TRBV9 with TRBJ1-4, with D possibly matching TRBD1 (6 bases). V was pared by 0 bases and J by 4 bases, with 25 bases between. From germline, CDR1 is SGDLS and CDR2 YYNGEE. The CDR3 spans 20 residues. CDR3 nucleotide sequence: TGTGCCAGCAGCGTAGGGGGGCCTGGGGGCACCTTAAAGAGTAATGAAAAACTGTTTTTT. Translated: CASSVGGPGGTLKSNEKLFF.